The rows below give T cell receptor beta chains drawn from one sample of a study of blood T cell repertoires in COVID-19. The assay was immunoSEQ multiplex PCR, and TCRdb's table has in-frame clones only and misses some. The repertoire consists of about 350,000 clones, with roughly 87% occurring once and the leading ten covering around 3%. The source material was PBMCs or T cells enriched from blood (not recorded which). The receptors here all came from a woman in her 30s who had recovered from COVID-19. CDR3s include the opening cysteine and the closing phenylalanine or tryptophan. The order of the fields is CDR3 DNA, CDR3 protein, J gene, clone size, V gene, D gene, CDR3 length. A D gene is named only where the DNA matches it firmly. Rows give clone size only sometimes, using once, few, many, or a class for an expanded clone.

TGCGCCAGCAGCTTGAATACAGGGACCACCGGGGAGCTGTTTTTT,CASSLNTGTTGELFF,TRBJ2-2,.,TRBV5-1,.,15
TGTGCCAGTAGTATAGTTTGGAACCGGGACAGGGCCCGCTATGGCTACACCTTC,CASSIVWNRDRARYGYTF,TRBJ1-2,.,TRBV19,TRBD1,18
TGTGCCAGCAGCTCAGGGCCTACCACAGATACGCAGTATTTT,CASSSGPTTDTQYF,TRBJ2-3,.,TRBV6-4,.,14
TGCGCCAGCAGCTCAGCCGGGACAGCCTCCTACGAGCAGTACTTC,CASSSAGTASYEQYF,TRBJ2-7,once,TRBV5-1,TRBD1,15
TGTGCCAGCAGTCTCCCTTCCAGGACTGGAAACACCATATATTTT,CASSLPSRTGNTIYF,TRBJ1-3,.,TRBV28,.,15
TGTGCCAGCAGTTACTCGACAGGGGGTTTATCCTACGAGCAGTACTTC,CASSYSTGGLSYEQYF,TRBJ2-7,.,TRBV6-5,TRBD1,16
TGTGCCAGCAGCCAGGGACAGGGCAATGAAAAACTGTTTTTT,CASSQGQGNEKLFF,TRBJ1-4,.,TRBV7-6,TRBD1,14
TGTGCCAGCAGTCGACTAGCAAGTTATTTGGGCCAGGCGGCCCAGTACTTC,CASSRLASYLGQAAQYF,TRBJ2-5,.,TRBV27,TRBD2,17
TGTGCCATCAGTGACTCGGCCCTGGACAGGGTCGAGACTGAAGCTTTCTTT,CAISDSALDRVETEAFF,TRBJ1-1,.,TRBV10-3,TRBD1,17
TGTGCCATCAATTTCACAGGGGACTACTATGGCTACACCTTC,CAINFTGDYYGYTF,TRBJ1-2,.,TRBV19,TRBD1,14
TGTGCCAGCAGCTTAGATTCTTCCAGGGGGGATGGCTACACCTTC,CASSLDSSRGDGYTF,TRBJ1-2,.,TRBV7-9,TRBD1,15
TGCGCCAGCAGTCACGACGCAAGGGGTTCCGGCACTGAAGCTTTCTTT,CASSHDARGSGTEAFF,TRBJ1-1,once,TRBV4-1,.,16
TGTGCCAGTAGTTATACAGGTTGGGCTTTCTTT,CASSYTGWAFF,TRBJ1-1,once,TRBV19,.,11
TGTGCCACCAGCCCCGGTGGCGGAGGGTGGTATGAAAAACTGTTTTTT,CATSPGGGGWYEKLFF,TRBJ1-4,.,TRBV15,.,16
TGTGCCAGCAGTTTGGGCAGAGTCTATGGCTACACCTTC,CASSLGRVYGYTF,TRBJ1-2,.,TRBV28,.,13
TGTGCCAGCAATAATCAGGGGGTCCTCAATCAGCCCCAGCATTTT,CASNNQGVLNQPQHF,TRBJ1-5,.,TRBV28,TRBD1,15
TGTGCCACCAGCAGAGGAGGTGGCACCGGGGAGCTGTTTTTT,CATSRGGGTGELFF,TRBJ2-2,.,TRBV15,.,14
TGTGCCAGCAGTTTATCACTGAGCTCCTACAATGAGCAGTTCTTC,CASSLSLSSYNEQFF,TRBJ2-1,.,TRBV28,.,15
TGCGCCAGCAGCCAAGAGGCGACACCCTATGGCTACACCTTC,CASSQEATPYGYTF,TRBJ1-2,once,TRBV4-1,.,14
TGCAGTGCTAAGACAGCGTATGGCTACACCTTC,CSAKTAYGYTF,TRBJ1-2,.,TRBV20-1,.,11
TGTGCCAGCAGTTACTTTCACATATATGGCTACACCTTC,CASSYFHIYGYTF,TRBJ1-2,.,TRBV6-2/TRBV6-3,.,13
TGTGCCAGCAGTTCCACTACAGGGAGCTCCTACGAGCAGTACTTC,CASSSTTGSSYEQYF,TRBJ2-7,.,TRBV6-5,.,15
TGTGCCAGCTCACCTGGGACTCTTAGCTACGAGCAGTACTTC,CASSPGTLSYEQYF,TRBJ2-7,.,TRBV18,.,14
TGTGCCAGCAGCTTAGTGCGCGGGGTCCTCTCCTACGAGCAGTACTTC,CASSLVRGVLSYEQYF,TRBJ2-7,.,TRBV7-9,.,16
TGCGCCAGCAGCTTGGAAGTGGGAGTCGAGCAGTACTTC,CASSLEVGVEQYF,TRBJ2-7,.,TRBV5-1,.,13
TGTGCCAGTAGTTCTAGCGGAGGGTACAATGAGCAGTTCTTC,CASSSSGGYNEQFF,TRBJ2-1,.,TRBV19,TRBD2,14
TGTGCCAGCAGCTTAGTGGGCTTGTCCTACGAGCAGTACTTC,CASSLVGLSYEQYF,TRBJ2-7,.,TRBV11-3,.,14
TGCGCCAGCAGCCCCGGGACAGGGGTCTTTCAGCCCCAGCATTTT,CASSPGTGVFQPQHF,TRBJ1-5,.,TRBV5-1,TRBD1,15
TGTGCCAGCAGCCAAGGATTCTCGGGGGGAACTAATGAAAAACTGTTTTTT,CASSQGFSGGTNEKLFF,TRBJ1-4,.,TRBV3-1/TRBV3-2,.,17
TGTGCCAGTAGTCCTACGACTAGCGGGACCTACGAGCAGTACTTC,CASSPTTSGTYEQYF,TRBJ2-7,.,TRBV19,TRBD2,15
TGCGCCAGCAGCGGAGGACAGGATCAAGAAAAACTGTTTTTT,CASSGGQDQEKLFF,TRBJ1-4,.,TRBV5-1,TRBD1,14
TGTGCCACCAGCAGAGATTCGGGCGGGAGGGCCGGCGGGGAGCTGTTTTTT,CATSRDSGGRAGGELFF,TRBJ2-2,.,TRBV15,TRBD2,17
TGTGCCAGCAGCCAACCGGGACAGGGGGGGGAGCAGTACTTC,CASSQPGQGGEQYF,TRBJ2-7,.,TRBV27,TRBD1,14
TGTGCCAGCAGCTCCTCGCGGGTAGCCTCCTACGAGCAGTACTTC,CASSSSRVASYEQYF,TRBJ2-7,.,TRBV5-4,.,15
TGTGCCAGCAGCAGAGGGCTAGCGGGAGGCTACAATGAGCAGTTCTTC,CASSRGLAGGYNEQFF,TRBJ2-1,.,TRBV2,TRBD2,16
TGTGCCAGCGGGGGACAGAGCAATCAGCCCCAGCATTTT,CASGGQSNQPQHF,TRBJ1-5,.,TRBV6-5,TRBD1,13
TGTGCCAGCAGCCAAGGAGACATTTCTGGAAACACCATATATTTT,CASSQGDISGNTIYF,TRBJ1-3,.,TRBV14,.,15
TGTGCCAGCAGTCCACGGACTGCTCAAGAGACCCAGTACTTC,CASSPRTAQETQYF,TRBJ2-5,.,TRBV6-8,.,14